This T cell receptor (beta chain) was documented in a study of T cells after yellow fever vaccination. The study, taken as a whole, reports: Peaking on day 5 versus 15, the secondary response was faster but weaker. The booster response re-showed most primary clones: roughly 97% CD4, 88% CD8. CD4 and CD8 compartments shared a small share of clonotypes.

Trimming removed 10 bases from V and 1 base from J; junction bases left unmatched: 7. The CDR3 is 13 amino acids. Germline V lookup: CDR1 LNHDA, CDR2 SQIVND (reference sequence). This clonotype was counted a few times. What it binds is unknown. A universal primer site and UMIs were added as TCR cDNA was made by 5'RACE template switching. TCRdb redid the calling of the 5' RACE reads with MiXCR, one entry per CDR3 protein. Of around 610,000 distinct CDR3 sequences detected, about 14% appear once; the ten largest clones hold over 13%. J is TRBJ2-7 and V is TRBV19; TRBD1 matches 7 bases. The sequence was obtained from a man aged 30-40 years who received the YFV17D yellow fever vaccine. Sequenced material: PBMCs, taken on the day of the yellow fever booster vaccination. The CDR3 reads CATSQGKSYEQYF. In nucleotides, the CDR3 is TGTGCCACCTCACAGGGGAAGTCCTACGAGCAGTACTTC.